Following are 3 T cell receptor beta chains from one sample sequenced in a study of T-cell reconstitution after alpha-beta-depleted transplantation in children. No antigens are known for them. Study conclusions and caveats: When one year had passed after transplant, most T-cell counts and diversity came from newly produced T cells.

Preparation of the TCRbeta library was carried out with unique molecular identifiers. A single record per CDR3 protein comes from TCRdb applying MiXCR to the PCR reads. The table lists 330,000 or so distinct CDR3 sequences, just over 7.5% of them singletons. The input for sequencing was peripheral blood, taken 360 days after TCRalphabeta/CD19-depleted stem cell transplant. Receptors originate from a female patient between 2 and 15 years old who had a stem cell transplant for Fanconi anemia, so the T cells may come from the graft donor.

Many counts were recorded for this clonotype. The CDR3 DNA sequence: TGTGCCAGCAGCTCCTCCGGGTCCGATGGCTACACCTTC. Translation gives CASSSSGSDGYTF. The genes are TRBV7-9 and TRBJ1-2; D unresolved. V gave up 4 bases and J gave up 6 bases, with 12 bases separating them. CDR3 length: 13 amino acids. Germline V gives CDR1 SEHNR, CDR2 FQNEAQ (reference sequence).

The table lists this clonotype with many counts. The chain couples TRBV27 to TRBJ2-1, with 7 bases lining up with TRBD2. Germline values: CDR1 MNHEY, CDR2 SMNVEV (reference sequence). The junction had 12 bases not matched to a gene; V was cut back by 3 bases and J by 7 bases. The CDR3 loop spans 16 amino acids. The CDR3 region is CASSLGGGVIANEQFF. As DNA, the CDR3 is TGTGCCAGCAGTTTGGGGGGAGGGGTGATCGCGAATGAGCAGTTCTTC.

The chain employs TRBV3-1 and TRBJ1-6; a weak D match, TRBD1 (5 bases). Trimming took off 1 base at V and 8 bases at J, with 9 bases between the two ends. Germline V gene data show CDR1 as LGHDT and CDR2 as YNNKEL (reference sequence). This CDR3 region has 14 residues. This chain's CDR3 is CASSQVLGDSPLHF. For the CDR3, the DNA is TGTGCCAGCAGCCAAGTCTTGGGGGATTCACCCCTCCACTTT.